The 27 T cell receptor beta chains below all came from one sample that was sequenced in a study of blood T cells in healthy people across ages. Primers used in a second PCR of about 6 to 11 cycles were a sample-barcoded 5' primer and a J-beta primer mix. MiXCR, run by TCRdb on the 5' RACE reads, gives a single entry per CDR3 protein. The sample lists 1.5 million to 2 million distinct CDR3 sequences, about two fifths seen once, with about 23% in the top ten. The sequenced material came from blood. The receptors originated from a human donor in good health.

The chain joins TRBV7-9 to TRBJ2-3; tentatively, D is TRBD1 (5 bases). CDR3 length: 15 residues. Trimming removed 4 bases from V and 4 bases from J, with 15 bases in between. Germline CDR1 and CDR2: SEHNR and FQNEAQ (reference sequence). CDR3 in DNA: TGTGCCAGCAGCTGGACATCCTCAGAGGCAGATACGCAGTATTTT. Protein: CASSWTSSEADTQYF. Variable domain in full (rest from reference TRBV7-9 and TRBJ2-3): DTGVSQNPRHKITKRGQNVTFRCDPISEHNRLYWYRQTLGQGPEFLTYFQNEAQLEKSRLLSDRFSAERPKGSFSTLEIQRTEQGDSAMYLCASSWTSSEADTQYFGPGTRLTVL.

The chain carries TRBV14 and TRBJ1-5; D unresolved. CDR1 is SGHDN, CDR2 FVKESK, per germline. Trimming took off 0 bases at V and 1 base at J, with 7 bases between the two ends. The CDR3 contains 15 residues. CDR3 DNA: TGTGCCAGCAGCCAAGATTTGAACAGCAATCAGCCCCAGCATTTT. As protein: CASSQDLNSNQPQHF.

V usage is TRBV18 and J usage is TRBJ2-1, with 7 bases identical to TRBD1. This CDR3 comprises 13 residues. Germline CDR1 is KGHSH and CDR2 is LQKENI. Trimming cost V 6 bases and J 6 bases; bases outside gene matches: 5. The CDR3 reads CASSPNRGNEQFF. The CDR3 DNA reads as TGTGCCAGCTCCCCGAACAGGGGCAATGAGCAGTTCTTC.

V usage is TRBV27 and J usage is TRBJ2-1, with D unclear. Germline V gives CDR1 MNHEY, CDR2 SMNVEV (reference sequence). This CDR3 is 15 amino acids long. The V end was cut by 6 bases, the J end by 4 bases, with 16 bases between. In nucleotides, the CDR3 is TGTGCCAGCAGGGAGTGGGCAGGTCCTTACAATGAGCAGTTCTTC. Translation gives CASREWAGPYNEQFF.

This rearrangement joins TRBV27 to TRBJ1-2; tentative D call: TRBD1 (5 bases). V lost 0 bases and J lost 1, with 9 bases in between. Germline CDR1 MNHEY, CDR2 SMNVEV (reference sequence). The CDR3 loop spans 15 amino acids. CDR3 nucleotide sequence: TGTGCCAGCAGTTTATCAGGGGCCTTTAACTATGGCTACACCTTC. Translation gives CASSLSGAFNYGYTF.

The V gene is TRBV7-2, the J gene TRBJ1-1, with TRBD1 as a possible D gene (6 bases). CDR1 SGHTA and CDR2 FQGNSA come from the germline V gene. The ends were cut back, 4 bases at V and 0 bases at J, with 9 bases in the middle. CDR3 length: 14 amino acids. The CDR3 protein is CASSSHRVNTEAFF. The CDR3 DNA reads TGTGCCAGCAGCTCCCACAGGGTGAACACTGAAGCTTTCTTT.

The chain combines TRBV29-1 with TRBJ2-1, with a tentative D call TRBD2 (5 bases). The CDR3 runs to 11 residues. Germline V gene lookup returns CDR1 SQVTM and CDR2 ANQGSEA. V was clipped by 4 bases and J by 15 bases, with 16 bases between them. The CDR3: CSVVRHDYPFF. CDR3 sequence (DNA): TGCAGCGTTGTAAGGCACGACTACCCGTTCTTC.

There are a few counts of this clonotype. The CDR3 region is CASGFRGVNEQFF. CDR3 bases: TGTGCCAGCGGATTTCGAGGGGTCAATGAGCAGTTCTTC. The chain employs TRBV6-2 or TRBV6-3 and TRBJ2-1; TRBD1 or TRBD2 may be the D gene (5 bases each). The CDR3 loop spans 13 amino acids. Germline V gene sequence: CDR1 MNHEY, CDR2 SVGEGT. Between the trimmed V and J ends, which lost 8 bases and 6 bases, there was a span of 14 bases.

The chain combines TRBV12-3 or TRBV12-4 with TRBJ2-7; TRBD2 matches 11 bases. This CDR3 is built from 16 residues. Trimming removed 6 bases from V and 3 bases from J; junction bases left unmatched: 10. The CDR3 nucleotides read TGTGCCAGCAGCCTACGCTCTAGCGGGGGGATCTACGAGCAGTACTTC. Amino acids: CASSLRSSGGIYEQYF.

This clonotype was recorded at least ten times. This chain uses TRBV10-3 with TRBJ2-5; D may correspond to TRBD1 or TRBD2 (5 bases each). The CDR3 loop spans 13 amino acids. In germline, CDR1 is ENHRY, CDR2 SYGVKD. Trimming left V 5 bases short and J 1 base short, with 8 bases between. The chain's CDR3 is CAISPGPQETQYF. The CDR3 nucleotides are TGTGCCATCAGTCCGGGACCCCAAGAGACCCAGTACTTC.

The rearrangement joins TRBV4-3 to TRBJ2-1; 8 bases are a match to TRBD1. The V gene end was trimmed by 4 bases and the J gene end by 9 bases; junction bases not matched to a gene: 11. Germline assignment: CDR1 LGHNA and CDR2 YSLEER. The CDR3 is made up of 15 amino acids. DNA for the CDR3: TGCGCCAGCAGCCCCAGGACAGGGAAAGGGAGTGAGCAGTTCTTC. Its translation: CASSPRTGKGSEQFF.

The chain links TRBV4-3 to TRBJ2-1; D unclear. Germline lookup yields CDR1 LGHNA and CDR2 YSLEER. The CDR3 is made up of 15 amino acids. V lost 0 bases and J 4 bases, leaving 10 bases between the germline ends. The CDR3 nucleotides are TGCGCCAGCAGCCAAGAGCGCTGGAGTTACAATGAGCAGTTCTTC. It codes for CASSQERWSYNEQFF.

The V gene is TRBV5-5, the J gene TRBJ2-4; D might be TRBD2 (6 bases). The last part of the DNA fits TRBJ2-5 better; the J call may be wrong. Germline lookup yields CDR1 SGHKS and CDR2 YYEKEE (reference sequence). This CDR3 spans 16 amino acids. In DNA form, the CDR3 reads TGTGCCAGCAGCTGGGCGGGGAGACAGTTCCAAGAGACCCAGTACTTC. It encodes CASSWAGRQFQETQYF.

The genes are TRBV4-3 and TRBJ1-2; possibly TRBD1 for D (6 bases). The V and J ends lost 1 base and 4 bases respectively, with 22 bases between them. This CDR3 contains 18 residues. Germline loops: CDR1 LGHNA, CDR2 YSLEER. This CDR3 is CASSQADPGADSFYGYTF. In nucleotides, the CDR3 is TGCGCCAGCAGCCAAGCGGATCCAGGGGCTGATAGCTTCTATGGCTACACCTTC.

The rearrangement uses TRBV7-3 and TRBJ2-4, with D unclear. Germline V gene sequence: CDR1 SGHTA, CDR2 FQGTGA. Trimming left V 4 bases short and J 4 bases short, with 8 bases between. The CDR3 consists of 13 residues. The CDR3 DNA reads as TGTGCCAGCAGCTCCGACGGGAAAAACATTCAGTACTTC. Amino acids: CASSSDGKNIQYF. The full variable domain, its missing parts supplied by reference TRBV7-3 and TRBJ2-4, is GAGVSQTPSNKVTEKGKYVELRCDPISGHTALYWYRQSLGQGPEFLIYFQGTGAADDSGLPNDRFFAVRPEGSVSTLKIQRTERGDSAVYLCASSSDGKNIQYFGAGTRLSVL.

The chain recombines TRBV4-3 with TRBJ2-3; 13 nucleotides line up with TRBD2. In germline, CDR1 is LGHNA, CDR2 YSLEER. This CDR3 comprises 18 residues. V lost 0 bases to trimming and J lost 6 bases; unmatched junction nucleotides: 9. This CDR3 reads CASSQDRTSGGHWDTQYF. The DNA of the CDR3 is TGCGCCAGCAGCCAAGATAGGACTAGCGGGGGCCACTGGGATACGCAGTATTTT.

This chain joins TRBV4-1 and TRBJ2-1; TRBD2 is a possible D gene (7 bases). The CDR3 has 14 residues. Germline V gene sequence: CDR1 MGHRA, CDR2 YSYEKL. Trimming took off 2 bases at V and 9 bases at J, with 14 bases between the two ends. CDR3 protein: CASSQYRGAIEQFF. CDR3 DNA: TGCGCCAGCAGCCAATATCGGGGGGCGATTGAGCAGTTCTTC.

The V and J genes are TRBV7-2 and TRBJ1-4; 10 positions match TRBD1. Trimming at V came to 5 bases and at J to 8 bases, leaving 20 bases not matched to a gene. The CDR3 extends over 19 amino acids. In germline, CDR1 is SGHTA, CDR2 FQGNSA. The CDR3 DNA follows: TGTGCCAGCAGCATGTTCGCGGGACAGGGGAGGAGGGCCGGCGAAAAACTGTTTTTT. This codes for CASSMFAGQGRRAGEKLFF.

CDR3 sequence (DNA): TGTGCCAGCTCCTTAGGAAGAGGGGGCTATGATGAGCAGTTCTTC. It yields the protein CASSLGRGGYDEQFF. The V and J genes are TRBV28 and TRBJ2-1; 7 nucleotides line up with TRBD1. V lost 8 bases and J lost 8; bases outside the gene matches: 15. The CDR3 is made up of 15 amino acids. Germline-derived CDR1 and CDR2 are MDHEN and SYDVKM.

This clonotype has only a few counts. The gene calls are TRBV7-3 and TRBJ2-3; the match to TRBD2 covers 12 bases. Trimming at V came to 5 bases and at J to 10 bases, leaving 7 bases not matched to a gene. Germline V lookup: CDR1 SGHTA, CDR2 FQGTGA. The CDR3 is made up of 14 amino acids. CDR3 nucleotides: TGTGCCAGCAGCATTCTAGCGGGGGGGCTGGCGCAGTATTTT. Its protein product is CASSILAGGLAQYF.

This chain connects TRBV6-1 to TRBJ1-2; no clear D. This CDR3 has 14 amino acids. V gave up 1 base and J gave up 4 bases, with 10 bases separating them. CDR1 and CDR2 (germline): MNHNS, SASEGT. DNA for the CDR3: TGTGCCAGCAGTGAAGGAGTCAGCACCTATGGCTACACCTTC. This gives the protein CASSEGVSTYGYTF.

The sample holds a few counts of this clonotype. The chain uses TRBV20-1 and TRBJ2-5; 12 bases match TRBD2. The length of the CDR3 is 14 residues. Germline-derived CDR1 and CDR2 are DFQATT and SNEGSKA (reference sequence). Trimming cost V 5 bases and J 6 bases; bases outside gene matches: 7. This CDR3 is CSASLAGGGKTQYF. CDR3 sequence (DNA): TGCAGTGCTTCGCTAGCGGGGGGGGGTAAGACCCAGTACTTC.

The genes are TRBV5-1 and TRBJ1-4, with D possibly being TRBD1 (6 bases). Trimming stripped 3 bases from V and 8 bases from J, with 11 bases between. The CDR3 extends over 13 amino acids. The germline V gene has CDR1 SGHRS and CDR2 YFSETQ. CDR3 bases: TGCGCCAGCAGCTGGGACATGGGGGAAAAACTGTTTTTT. As protein: CASSWDMGEKLFF.

This clonotype was picked up a small number of times. The V gene is TRBV21-1, the J gene TRBJ2-5; TRBD2, the table's D call, was not compared with the DNA. TRBV21-1 constitutes a pseudogene. CDR3 length: 18 amino acids. The CDR3 DNA reads as TGTGCCAGCAGCAAAGTACCCGGACTAGGGGCGATACAAGAGACCCAGTACTTC. Its protein is CASSKVPGLGAIQETQYF.

The chain combines TRBV4-3 with TRBJ1-6; a possible D gene is TRBD1 (6 bases). The germline V gene has CDR1 LGHNA and CDR2 YSLEER. V lost 4 bases and J lost 8, with 9 bases in between. This CDR3 spans 13 amino acids. CDR3 protein: CASSPGQYSPLHF. The CDR3 region has the DNA TGCGCCAGCAGCCCAGGACAGTATTCACCCCTCCACTTT.

The table lists this clonotype with a few counts. V usage is TRBV4-1 and J usage is TRBJ2-1; TRBD2 aligns across 9 bases. The CDR3 is 16 amino acids. V was clipped by 1 base and J by 9 bases; unmatched bases: 10. In germline, CDR1 is MGHRA, CDR2 YSYEKL. DNA for the CDR3: TGCGCCAGCAGCCAAGGTGGAGGCGGGGGGGCGATTGAGCAGTTCTTC. Translated: CASSQGGGGGAIEQFF.

This clonotype was detected only a few times. The chain combines TRBV4-2 with TRBJ2-1; TRBD2 aligns across 11 bases. CDR3 length equals 15 residues. Germline CDR1 reads LGHNA; CDR2 reads YNFKEQ. V was pared by 0 bases and J by 8 bases, with 3 bases of the junction left unmatched. The CDR3 protein is CASSQETSGGYEQFF. The CDR3 coding sequence is TGTGCCAGCAGCCAAGAAACTAGCGGGGGTTATGAGCAGTTCTTC.